One sample yielded the 22 T cell receptor beta chains listed below, sequenced in a study of PD-1 blockade in classical Hodgkin lymphoma. Here immunoSEQ multiplex PCR was the method, and the copy in TCRdb shows in-frame clones only, minus some. The table lists tens of thousands of clones, under 80% of them singletons. Documented time point: cycle 4 day 1 (C4D1), after 6 weeks of nivolumab. Every patient relapsed after autologous stem cell transplantation, and brentuximab vedotin exposure varied. Sequenced here: peripheral blood mononuclear cells (PBMCs), sampled before the fourth cycle of nivolumab. The receptors derive from a human donor with classical Hodgkin lymphoma.

The V call is TRBV10-3, the J call TRBJ1-3; weak D call: TRBD1 (6 bases). V was clipped by 6 bases and J by 2 bases, with 11 bases between them. Per the germline V gene, CDR1 is ENHRY and CDR2 is SYGVKD. This CDR3 is 14 amino acids long. As DNA, the CDR3 is TGTGCCATCAGCCCCGGGACAACTGGAAACACCATATATTTT. Its protein product is CAISPGTTGNTIYF.

The chain has TRBV18 and TRBJ2-2; 8 bases match TRBD2. The ends lost 1 base at V and 5 bases at J; junction bases unmatched: 3. This CDR3 is 15 amino acids long. The V gene's germline CDR1 is KGHSH and CDR2 LQKENI. As DNA, the CDR3 is TGTGCCAGCTCACCACGTTCTAGCGGGACCGGGGAGCTGTTTTTT. This codes for CASSPRSSGTGELFF.

This clone has only a few counts. The CDR3 spells CSPQGTVDLATNEKLFF. The CDR3 DNA follows: TGCAGCCCACAAGGGACAGTCGACCTTGCAACTAATGAAAAACTGTTTTTT. V gene TRBV29-1 combines with J gene TRBJ1-4; 7 positions agree with TRBD1. This CDR3 has 17 residues. Germline CDR1 SQVTM, CDR2 ANQGSEA. The J segment lost 0 bases and the V segment lost 8 bases, leaving 15 bases of the junction unmatched.

J is TRBJ1-5 and V is TRBV5-6; no reliable D call. CDR3 length equals 14 residues. V lost 0 bases to trimming and J lost 0 bases, with 4 bases between them. Germline V gene data show CDR1 as SGHDT and CDR2 as YYEEEE. The CDR3 bases are TGTGCCAGCAGCTTGGTTTTTAGCAATCAGCCCCAGCATTTT. Translation gives CASSLVFSNQPQHF.

The V call is TRBV27, the J call TRBJ2-3, with 16 bases lining up with TRBD2. The germline gives CDR1 MNHEY, CDR2 SMNVEV (reference sequence). This CDR3 has 21 residues. V trimming: 3 bases; J trimming: 6 bases; junction bases outside the gene matches: 18. The DNA of the CDR3 is TGTGCCAGCAGTTTCCGCCCAGGGACTAGCGGGAGGGCTTCGGTCGTTGATACGCAGTATTTT. It is translated as CASSFRPGTSGRASVVDTQYF.

Comments on this clone: A read error may produce the germline difference seen at one junction end. The chain recombines TRBV9 with TRBJ1-5; D gene unclear. The CDR3 length is 14 residues. Germline V gives CDR1 SGDLS, CDR2 YYNGEE. CDR3 sequence reads: CTSSPTILHQPQHF. The CDR3 region has the DNA TGTACCAGCAGCCCCACTATTTTACATCAGCCCCAGCATTTT.

This chain connects TRBV28 to TRBJ1-5; no firm D call. The CDR3 is 14 residues long. Trimming took off 7 bases at V and 3 bases at J, with 13 bases between the two ends. From germline, CDR1 is MDHEN and CDR2 SYDVKM. DNA of the CDR3: TGTGCCAGCAAACGTGGACTGTACAATCAGCCCCAGCATTTT. Translated: CASKRGLYNQPQHF.

This sequence joins TRBV19 and TRBJ2-4; no clear D. The CDR3 has 15 residues. Germline V gives CDR1 LNHDA, CDR2 SQIVND (reference sequence). V was shortened by 1 base and J by 4 bases, with 11 bases between the two germline ends. CDR3 residues: CASSIGVGPKNIQYF. CDR3 coding DNA: TGTGCCAGTAGTATAGGGGTAGGCCCGAAAAACATTCAGTACTTC.

This clone was seen only a few times. V is TRBV6-6 and J is TRBJ1-1, with unresolved D. V lost 8 bases, J lost 2 bases, and 12 bases lay in between. CDR1 is MNHNY and CDR2 is SVGAGI in the germline V gene (reference sequence). The CDR3 runs to 13 residues. In DNA form, the CDR3 reads TGTGCCAGCGGACCGGGATCCAACACTGAAGCTTTCTTT. Its translation: CASGPGSNTEAFF.

This clone was counted a single time. This sequence joins TRBV9 and TRBJ1-1, with a possible D match to TRBD1 (6 bases). Trimming cost V 4 bases and J 3 bases, with 16 bases left between them. CDR3 length: 15 amino acids. The germline V gene encodes CDR1 SGDLS and CDR2 YYNGEE. In DNA form, the CDR3 reads TGTGCCAGCAGCTCCACCGGGGGCCTCGACACTGAAGCTTTCTTT. Amino acid sequence: CASSSTGGLDTEAFF.

The V gene is TRBV19, the J gene TRBJ2-7; D is unclear. The germline V gene encodes CDR1 LNHDA and CDR2 SQIVND (reference sequence). This CDR3 is 13 amino acids long. Deletions cut 4 bases from V and 4 bases from J, with 11 bases between. CDR3 DNA: TGTGCCAGTAGTAAAAACTACCGATACGAGCAGTACTTC. Translating it yields CASSKNYRYEQYF.

This clone appeared a single time. The rearrangement uses TRBV6-6 and TRBJ2-7, with a weak D call TRBD1 (5 bases). There are 14 residues in the CDR3. The V gene's germline CDR1 is MNHNY and CDR2 SVGAGI (reference sequence). Trimming shortened V by 0 bases and J by 3 bases, and 9 bases separated the two germline ends. For the CDR3, the DNA is TGTGCCAGCAGTTACTCGAACAGGTACTACGAGCAGTACTTC. Its translation: CASSYSNRYYEQYF.

The gene calls are TRBV9 and TRBJ2-3; D remains unclear. V was trimmed by 4 bases and J by 4 bases, leaving 10 bases between them. The CDR3 is 13 residues long. The germline V gene has CDR1 SGDLS and CDR2 YYNGEE. The CDR3 nucleotides are TGTGCCAGCAGCCCAGCCTCCGCAGATACGCAGTATTTT. Amino acids: CASSPASADTQYF.

The genes are TRBV7-9 and TRBJ2-7; TRBD2 agrees at 9 bases. The CDR3 extends over 15 amino acids. Germline-derived CDR1 and CDR2 are SEHNR and FQNEAQ (reference sequence). The trim removed 8 bases at V and 0 bases at J, leaving 8 bases unmatched. The CDR3 DNA sequence: TGTGCCAGCCACACAGGGACTAGCAGCTCCTACGAGCAGTACTTC. It encodes CASHTGTSSSYEQYF. Variable domain in full (rest from reference TRBV7-9 and TRBJ2-7): DTGVSQNPRHKITKRGQNVTFRCDPISEHNRLYWYRQTLGQGPEFLTYFQNEAQLEKSRLLSDRFSAERPKGSFSTLEIQRTEQGDSAMYLCASHTGTSSSYEQYFGPGTRLTVT.

The chain couples TRBV5-1 to TRBJ1-1; no clear D. This CDR3 has 14 residues. Germline V gene sequence: CDR1 SGHRS, CDR2 YFSETQ. V gave up 0 bases and J gave up 3 bases, with 9 bases separating them. CDR3 amino acids: CASSLDWSHTEAFF. CDR3 coding DNA: TGCGCCAGCAGCTTGGATTGGAGCCACACTGAAGCTTTCTTT. Full variable domain (outside the CDR3, taken from reference TRBV5-1 and TRBJ1-1): KAGVTQTPRYLIKTRGQQVTLSCSPISGHRSVSWYQQTPGQGLQFLFEYFSETQRNKGNFPGRFSGRQFSNSRSEMNVSTLELGDSALYLCASSLDWSHTEAFFGQGTRLTVV.

The chain combines TRBV4-3 with TRBJ1-1; possibly TRBD1 for D (5 bases). Germline assignment: CDR1 LGHNA and CDR2 YSLEER. This CDR3 region has 14 residues. V was clipped by 1 base and J by 8 bases, with 14 bases between them. The CDR3, as DNA: TGCGCCAGCAGCCAAGGGCGGGGGATTGAGGAAGCTTTCTTT. The encoded protein is CASSQGRGIEEAFF.

This clone has only a few counts. The rearrangement uses TRBV19 and TRBJ1-2; 8 bases are shared with TRBD1. The germline CDR1 and CDR2 sequences are LNHDA and SQIVND (reference sequence). CDR3 length: 14 residues. With V trimmed by 5 bases and J by 7 bases, 9 bases remained unmatched. Here the CDR3 DNA reads TGTGCCAGTAGTCGACCGGTGACAGGGGTTGGCTACACCTTC. Translated, it gives CASSRPVTGVGYTF.

In this sample, this clone turned up a few times. V usage is TRBV10-3 and J usage is TRBJ1-1; no reliable D call. With 2 bases removed from V and 11 bases from J, the gap between germline ends came to 12 bases. CDR1 is ENHRY, CDR2 SYGVKD, per germline. CDR3 length equals 12 residues. In nucleotides, the CDR3 is TGTGCCATCAGTGAGACGGGCAGCGGGGCTTTCTTT. It specifies CAISETGSGAFF.

This clone occurred once. V is TRBV7-2 and J is TRBJ2-5; no definite D call. V lost 3 bases to trimming and J lost 7 bases, with 6 bases between them. This CDR3 is built from 11 residues. From germline, CDR1 is SGHTA and CDR2 FQGNSA. The CDR3 DNA is TGTGCCAGCAGCTTCTTAGGGACCCAGTACTTC. This sequence encodes CASSFLGTQYF.

This chain joins TRBV5-1 and TRBJ2-1; 10 bases map to TRBD1. V lost 3 bases and J lost 8; bases outside the gene matches: 2. The CDR3 spans 13 residues. The germline V gene encodes CDR1 SGHRS and CDR2 YFSETQ. CDR3: CASSSGTGDEQFF. CDR3 nucleotide sequence: TGCGCCAGCAGCTCGGGGACAGGGGATGAGCAGTTCTTC.

The chain couples TRBV29-1 to TRBJ2-3; the match to TRBD2 covers 7 bases. The CDR3 consists of 14 residues. Germline V gives CDR1 SQVTM, CDR2 ANQGSEA. The trim removed 6 bases at V and 0 bases at J, leaving 6 bases unmatched. CDR3 nucleotides: TGCAGCGTGGGGACTATCCATAGCACAGATACGCAGTATTTT. It specifies CSVGTIHSTDTQYF.

The V gene is TRBV30, the J gene TRBJ1-5; 7 nucleotides match TRBD1. With V trimmed by 3 bases and J by 4 bases, 3 bases remained unmatched. Germline V lookup: CDR1 GTSNPN, CDR2 SVGIG (reference sequence). The CDR3 sequence is 13 residues long. As DNA, the CDR3 is TGTGCCTGGAGCAGGGACAGAAATCAGCCCCAGCATTTT. It translates to CAWSRDRNQPQHF. Drawing the rest from reference TRBV30 and TRBJ1-5, the complete variable domain is SQTIHQWPATLVQPVGSPLSLECTVEGTSNPNLYWYRQAAGRGLQLLFYSVGIGQISSEVPQNLSASRPQDRQFILSSKKLLLSDSGFYLCAWSRDRNQPQHFGDGTRLSIL.